This T cell receptor (beta chain) was identified in a study of cytotoxic CD8 clonotypes in ibrutinib-treated CLL. The germline CDR1 and CDR2 sequences are MNHEY and SVGAGI. This CDR3 comprises 16 residues. The J segment lost 1 base and the V segment lost 2 bases, leaving 5 bases of the junction unmatched. Some clones are missing from TCRdb's copy, which holds only in-frame ones; the method was immunoSEQ multiplex PCR. Altogether around 130,000 clones are present, around four fifths being singletons, with the ten largest covering around 3.3%. This rearrangement joins TRBV6-5 to TRBJ2-3, with 8 bases matching TRBD1. The material sequenced was PBMCs, taken after 24 months of ibrutinib treatment. The sequence was obtained from a human donor with chronic lymphocytic leukemia. For the CDR3, the DNA is TGTGCCAGCAGTTACACCGCAGGGGGCGGCACAGATACGCAGTATTTT. Translation: CASSYTAGGGTDTQYF.